The clone carrying this T cell receptor (beta chain) showed up many times. The antigen is unknown. V shed 10 bases and J shed 5 bases, with 11 bases lying between them. The CDR3 consists of 11 residues. Germline lookup yields CDR1 MNHNS and CDR2 SASEGT. RNA transcripts yielded amplified TCR beta CDR3 regions. RT-PCR was first run with HTBI primers, then multiplex PCR in a second round. From the multiplex PCR reads, TCRdb called clonotypes with MiXCR, one entry per CDR3 protein. The sample consists of roughly 500,000 distinct CDR3 sequences, roughly 14% of them appearing once. This sample was taken from a study of Graves' ophthalmopathy and Graves' hyperthyroidism. Whole-study findings and limits: The model achieved 70.59% sensitivity and roughly 72% specificity for ophthalmopathy progression. Most clonotypes expanded in thyroid above 0.001 frequency were present in blood too.

The rearrangement joins TRBV6-1 to TRBJ1-1; D unresolved. Sequences were obtained from blood. The receptor was derived from a woman aged 25 to 39 with Graves' ophthalmopathy. In DNA, the CDR3 is TGTGCCATCGAGACCCAGACTGAAGCTTTCTTT. Translated: CAIETQTEAFF.